One T cell receptor (beta chain) is described in this entry. This entry is derived from a study of blood T cell repertoires in COVID-19. Across the whole study: Italy, Spain and the United States were the sources of the convalescent and acute COVID-19 samples. Nucleic acid was either cDNA or gDNA, and it came from T cells, B-cell-depleted T cells, or PBMCs.

J was trimmed by 5 bases and V by 7 bases; bases with no gene match: 12. Germline assignment: CDR1 SNHLY and CDR2 FYNNEI. CDR3 size: 15 residues. Clones were read by immunoSEQ multiplex PCR, and TCRdb kept only the in-frame ones, dropping some. The table has just under 35,000 clones, 90% to 95% seen once. Input material: peripheral blood. The chain has TRBV2 and TRBJ2-7; TRBD2 agrees at 9 bases. This TCR came from a man between 60 and 75 years old with active or convalescent COVID-19. The CDR3 is CASKWGLAGVNEQYF. The CDR3 DNA reads as TGTGCCAGCAAGTGGGGCTTAGCGGGAGTAAACGAGCAGTACTTC.